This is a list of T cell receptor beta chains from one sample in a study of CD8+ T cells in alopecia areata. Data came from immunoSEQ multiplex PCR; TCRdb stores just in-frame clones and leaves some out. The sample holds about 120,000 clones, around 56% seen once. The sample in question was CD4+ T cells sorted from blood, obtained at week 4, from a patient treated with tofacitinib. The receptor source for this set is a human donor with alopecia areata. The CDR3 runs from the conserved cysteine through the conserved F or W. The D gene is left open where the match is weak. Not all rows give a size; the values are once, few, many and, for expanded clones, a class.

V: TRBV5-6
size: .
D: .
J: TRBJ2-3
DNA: TGTGCCAGCAGCTTGAGGGGGGTGACGCTCGCAGATACGCAGTATTTT
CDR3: CASSLRGVTLADTQYF

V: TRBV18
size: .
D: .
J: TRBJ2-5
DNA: TGTGCCAGCTCACCCCGAGGTGTTCAAGAGACCCAGTACTTC
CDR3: CASSPRGVQETQYF

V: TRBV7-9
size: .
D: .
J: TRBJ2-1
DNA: TGTGCCAGCAGCCGTCAGTTCTTC
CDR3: CASSRQFF

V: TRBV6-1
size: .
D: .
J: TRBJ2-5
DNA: TGTGCCAGCAGAAGTGGGGGGCAAGAGACCCAGTACTTC
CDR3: CASRSGGQETQYF

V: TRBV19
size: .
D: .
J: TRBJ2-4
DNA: TGTGCCAGTAGTTCAGTGCAGGGGCAGGGAAACATTCAGTACTTC
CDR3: CASSSVQGQGNIQYF

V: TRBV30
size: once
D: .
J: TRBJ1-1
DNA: TGTGCCTTTACCGGGACGGGGAACACTGAAGCTTTCTTT
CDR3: CAFTGTGNTEAFF

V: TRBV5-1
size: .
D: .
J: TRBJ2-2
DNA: TGCGCCAGCAGCGGGTCCGGGACTCCTAACACCGGGGAGCTGTTTTTT
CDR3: CASSGSGTPNTGELFF

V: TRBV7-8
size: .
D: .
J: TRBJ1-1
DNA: TGTGCCAGCAGCTCCGCGGGGAACACTGAAGCTTTCTTT
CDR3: CASSSAGNTEAFF

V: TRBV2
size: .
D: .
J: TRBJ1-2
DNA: TGTGCCAGCAGTGAAGGGGGCAGCTATGGCTACACCTTC
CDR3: CASSEGGSYGYTF

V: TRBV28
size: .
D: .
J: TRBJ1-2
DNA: TGTGCCAGCAGTACGATACCGGGATTCGGCAATGGCTACACCTTC
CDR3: CASSTIPGFGNGYTF

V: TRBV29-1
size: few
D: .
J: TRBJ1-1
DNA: TGCAGCGTTGAGGACAGAGTTGGGACTGAAGCTTTCTTT
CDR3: CSVEDRVGTEAFF

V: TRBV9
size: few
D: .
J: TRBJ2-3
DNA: TGTGCCAGCAGCGTAAAAGCATGGGTTACAGATACGCAGTATTTT
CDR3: CASSVKAWVTDTQYF

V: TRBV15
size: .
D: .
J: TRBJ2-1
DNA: TGTGCCACCAACCACAGGGCCGGTGAGCAGTTCTTC
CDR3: CATNHRAGEQFF

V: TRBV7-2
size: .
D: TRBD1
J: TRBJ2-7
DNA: TGTGCCAGCAGCCAAATGACAGGGCTCTCCTACGAGCAGTACTTC
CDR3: CASSQMTGLSYEQYF

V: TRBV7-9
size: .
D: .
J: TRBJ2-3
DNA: TGTGCCAGCAGCTTCCGTCGGGTCGAGTCGTCAGATACGCAGTATTTT
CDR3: CASSFRRVESSDTQYF

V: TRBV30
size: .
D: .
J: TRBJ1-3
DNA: TGTGCCTGGAGTGTACGCGGGCGCTCTGGAAACACCATATATTTT
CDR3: CAWSVRGRSGNTIYF

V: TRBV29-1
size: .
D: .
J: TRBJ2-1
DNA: TGCAGCGTTGTCCGGGGTGAGCAGTTCTTC
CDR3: CSVVRGEQFF

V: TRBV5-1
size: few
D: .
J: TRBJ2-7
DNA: TGCGCCAGCAGCTCCCCGTCGGACCCGAGCTACGAGCAGTACTTC
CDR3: CASSSPSDPSYEQYF

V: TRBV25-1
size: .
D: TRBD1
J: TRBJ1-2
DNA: TGTGCCAGCAGCTATGACAGGGGGGCATACGGCTACACCTTC
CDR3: CASSYDRGAYGYTF

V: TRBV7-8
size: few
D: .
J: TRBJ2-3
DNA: TGTGCCAGCAGCTTTCAGGGGGATACGCAGTATTTT
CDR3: CASSFQGDTQYF

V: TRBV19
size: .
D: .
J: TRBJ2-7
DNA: TGTGCCAGTAGTACCCGACAGGAGCAGTACTTC
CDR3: CASSTRQEQYF

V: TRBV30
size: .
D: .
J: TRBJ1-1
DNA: TGTGCCTGGACAGGGTTGGAAGTAGCTTTCTTT
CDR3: CAWTGLEVAFF

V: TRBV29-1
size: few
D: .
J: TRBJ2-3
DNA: TGCAGCGTTGAACTTAGCACAGATACGCAGTATTTT
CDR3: CSVELSTDTQYF

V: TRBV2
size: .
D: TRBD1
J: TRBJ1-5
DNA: TGTGCCAGCGGGGGACAGGGAACCCAGCCCCAGCATTTT
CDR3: CASGGQGTQPQHF

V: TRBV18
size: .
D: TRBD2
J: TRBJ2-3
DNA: TGTGCCAGCTCCCCACGGCGGGGGGGAAGCACAGATACGCAGTATTTT
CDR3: CASSPRRGGSTDTQYF

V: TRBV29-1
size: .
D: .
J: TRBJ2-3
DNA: TGCAGCGTTTTGACAGACACAGATACGCAGTATTTT
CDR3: CSVLTDTDTQYF

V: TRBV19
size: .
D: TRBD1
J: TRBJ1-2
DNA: TGTGCGGTAAAGGGACAGGGGGATTATGGCTACACCTTC
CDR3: CAVKGQGDYGYTF

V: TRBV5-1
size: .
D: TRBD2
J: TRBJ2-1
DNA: TGCGCCAGCAGCTTGGGGGGGACTAGCGAAAATGAGCAGTTCTTC
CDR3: CASSLGGTSENEQFF

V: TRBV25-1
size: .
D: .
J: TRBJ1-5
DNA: TGTGCCAGCAGTGAAGGTGTAGGGCCCCAGCATTTT
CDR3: CASSEGVGPQHF

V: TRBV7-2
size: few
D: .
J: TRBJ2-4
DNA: TGTGCCAGCAGCTTAGAATCAGGGAGGGCCAAAAACATTCAGTACTTC
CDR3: CASSLESGRAKNIQYF

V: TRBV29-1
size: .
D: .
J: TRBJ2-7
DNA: TGCAGCGTTCAATCCCGGGCCCCCTACGAGCAGTACTTC
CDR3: CSVQSRAPYEQYF

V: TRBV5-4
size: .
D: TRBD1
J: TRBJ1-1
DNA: TGTGCCAGCAGCTTAACCGGGCAGGGGGCCACTGAAGCTTTCTTT
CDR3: CASSLTGQGATEAFF

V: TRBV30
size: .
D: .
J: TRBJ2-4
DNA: TGTGCCTGGAGTTTCACGACAGTGAACATTCAGTACTTC
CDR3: CAWSFTTVNIQYF

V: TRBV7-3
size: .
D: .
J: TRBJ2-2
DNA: TGTGCCAGCAGCTTAATACCAGGGCCCGCCGGGGAGCTGTTTTTT
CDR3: CASSLIPGPAGELFF

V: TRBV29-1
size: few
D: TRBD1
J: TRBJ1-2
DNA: TGCAGCGGAGGACAGGGGACGAATGGCTACACCTTC
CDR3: CSGGQGTNGYTF

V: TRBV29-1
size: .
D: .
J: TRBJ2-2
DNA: TGCAGCGGCCTACAGGGTCACACCGGGGAGCTGTTTTTT
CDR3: CSGLQGHTGELFF

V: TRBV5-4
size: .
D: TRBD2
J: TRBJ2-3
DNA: TGTGCCAGCAGCCCCCGACTAGCGGGGGGCACAGATACGCAGTATTTT
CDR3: CASSPRLAGGTDTQYF

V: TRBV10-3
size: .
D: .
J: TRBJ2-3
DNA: TGTGCCATCGGATCTAGCACAGATACGCAGTATTTT
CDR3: CAIGSSTDTQYF

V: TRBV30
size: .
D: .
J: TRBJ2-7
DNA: TGTGCCTCCTCGACAGGAGCCTACGAGCAGTACTTC
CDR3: CASSTGAYEQYF

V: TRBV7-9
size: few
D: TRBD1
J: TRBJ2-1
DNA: TGTGCCAGCAGCTTAGGAACAGGGGCCGTCAATGAGCAGTTCTTC
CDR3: CASSLGTGAVNEQFF

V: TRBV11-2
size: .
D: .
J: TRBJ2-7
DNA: TGTGCCAGCAGCTTATCCCGGGACATCTCCTACGAGCAGTACTTC
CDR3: CASSLSRDISYEQYF

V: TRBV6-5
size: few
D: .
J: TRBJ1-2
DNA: TGTGCCAGCAGTTACATGGGTGGCTACACCTTC
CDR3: CASSYMGGYTF

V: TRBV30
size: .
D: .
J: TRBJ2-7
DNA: TGTGCCTGGAGGCGGGGCAGGGCGGGCGAGCAGTACTTC
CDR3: CAWRRGRAGEQYF

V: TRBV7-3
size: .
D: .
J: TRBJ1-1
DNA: TGTGCCAGCAGCTACACGATGAACACTGAAGCTTTCTTT
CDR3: CASSYTMNTEAFF

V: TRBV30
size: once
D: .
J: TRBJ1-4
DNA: TGTGCCTGGAGTCCCTCCAGGGGACTGACTAATGAAAAACTGTTTTTT
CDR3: CAWSPSRGLTNEKLFF

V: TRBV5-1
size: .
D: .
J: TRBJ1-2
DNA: TGCGCCAGCAGCCCACAGGAAGACAGTGGCTACACCTTC
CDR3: CASSPQEDSGYTF

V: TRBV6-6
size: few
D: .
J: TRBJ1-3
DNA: TGTGCCAGCAGAGAAACGGGGAGCTCTGGAAACACCATATATTTT
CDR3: CASRETGSSGNTIYF

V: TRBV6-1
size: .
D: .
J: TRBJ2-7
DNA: TGTGCCAGCAGTGAAGCGGGGACACAGGGCTCCTACGAGCAGTACTTC
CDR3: CASSEAGTQGSYEQYF

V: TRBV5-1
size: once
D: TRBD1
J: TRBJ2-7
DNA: TGCGCCAGCAGCTCGACCGGACAGGGGAGCTCCTACGAGCAGTACTTC
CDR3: CASSSTGQGSSYEQYF

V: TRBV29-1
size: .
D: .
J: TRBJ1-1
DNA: TGCAGCGTTGAGAACCTCGGGGGGAACACTGAAGCTTTCTTT
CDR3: CSVENLGGNTEAFF

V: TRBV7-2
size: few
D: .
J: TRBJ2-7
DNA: TGTGCCAGCAGCTACGGGCTCAAATCCTACGAGCAGTACTTC
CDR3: CASSYGLKSYEQYF

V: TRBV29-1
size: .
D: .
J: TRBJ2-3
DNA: TGCAGCGTTGGTTTCGGACGGGACACAGATACGCAGTATTTT
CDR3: CSVGFGRDTDTQYF

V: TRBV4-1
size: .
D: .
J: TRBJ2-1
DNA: TGCGCCAGCAGCCAAGGGCGCAGCGAACACAATGAGCAGTTCTTC
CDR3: CASSQGRSEHNEQFF

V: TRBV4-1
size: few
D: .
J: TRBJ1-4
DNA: TGCGCCAGCAGCCAAGTTGGGACGGCTAATGAAAAACTGTTTTTT
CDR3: CASSQVGTANEKLFF

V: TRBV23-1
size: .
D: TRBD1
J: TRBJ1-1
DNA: TGCGCCAGCAGGGGGACAGCAAGCACTGAAGCTTTCTTT
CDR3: CASRGTASTEAFF

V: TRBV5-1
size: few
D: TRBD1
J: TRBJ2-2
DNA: TGCGCCAGCAGCTTGCGGACAGGGTCCGGGGAGCTGTTTTTT
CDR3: CASSLRTGSGELFF

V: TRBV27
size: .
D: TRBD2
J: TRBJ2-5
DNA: TGTGCCAGCGGCCTGACGGGGGGAAGAGAGACCCAGTACTTC
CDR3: CASGLTGGRETQYF

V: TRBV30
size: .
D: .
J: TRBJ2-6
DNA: TGTGCCTGCAACTCTGGGGCCAACGTCCTGACTTTC
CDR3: CACNSGANVLTF

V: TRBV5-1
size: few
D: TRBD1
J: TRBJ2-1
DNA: TGCGCCAGCAGCTTACAGGGGGCCCCGGGTCATGAGCAGTTCTTC
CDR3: CASSLQGAPGHEQFF

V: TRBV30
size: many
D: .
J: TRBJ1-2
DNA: TGTGCCTGGAGTCGCGAATCTGGCTACACCTTC
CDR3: CAWSRESGYTF